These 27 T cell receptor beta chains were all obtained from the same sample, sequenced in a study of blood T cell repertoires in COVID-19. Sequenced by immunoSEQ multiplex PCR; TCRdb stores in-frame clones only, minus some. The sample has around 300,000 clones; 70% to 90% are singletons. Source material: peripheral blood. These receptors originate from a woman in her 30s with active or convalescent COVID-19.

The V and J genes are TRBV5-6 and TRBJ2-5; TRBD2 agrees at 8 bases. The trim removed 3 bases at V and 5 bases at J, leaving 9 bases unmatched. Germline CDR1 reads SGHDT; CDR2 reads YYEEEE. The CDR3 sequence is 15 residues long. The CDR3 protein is CASSYRGLVVETQYF. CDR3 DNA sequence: TGTGCCAGCAGCTACCGGGGACTAGTGGTGGAGACCCAGTACTTC.

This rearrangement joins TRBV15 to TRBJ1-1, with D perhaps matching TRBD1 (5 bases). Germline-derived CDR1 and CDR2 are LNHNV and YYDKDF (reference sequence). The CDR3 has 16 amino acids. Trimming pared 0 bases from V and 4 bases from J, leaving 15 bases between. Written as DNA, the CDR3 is TGTGCCACCAGCAGAGATCTGGGGGGTGGGGGCACTGAAGCTTTCTTT. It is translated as CATSRDLGGGGTEAFF.

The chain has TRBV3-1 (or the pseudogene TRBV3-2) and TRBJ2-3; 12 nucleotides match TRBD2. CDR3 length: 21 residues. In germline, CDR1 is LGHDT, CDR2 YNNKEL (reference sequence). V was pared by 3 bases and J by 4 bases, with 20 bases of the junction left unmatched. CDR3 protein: CASSQRLAGDTGPFSADTQYF. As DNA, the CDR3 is TGTGCCAGCAGCCAGAGACTAGCGGGGGACACAGGTCCATTTTCAGCAGATACGCAGTATTTT.

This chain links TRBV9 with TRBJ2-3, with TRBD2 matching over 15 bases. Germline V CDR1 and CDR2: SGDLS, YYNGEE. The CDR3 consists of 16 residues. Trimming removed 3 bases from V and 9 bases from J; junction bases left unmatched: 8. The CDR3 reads CASSAIPGLAGGTQYF. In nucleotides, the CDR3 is TGTGCCAGCAGCGCGATACCGGGACTAGCGGGGGGAACGCAGTATTTT.

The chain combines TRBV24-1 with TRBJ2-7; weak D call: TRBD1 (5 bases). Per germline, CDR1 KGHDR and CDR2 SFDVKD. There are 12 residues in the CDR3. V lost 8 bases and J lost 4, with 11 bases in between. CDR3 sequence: CATNRRRYEQYF. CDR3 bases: TGTGCCACCAACAGGAGAAGATACGAGCAGTACTTC.

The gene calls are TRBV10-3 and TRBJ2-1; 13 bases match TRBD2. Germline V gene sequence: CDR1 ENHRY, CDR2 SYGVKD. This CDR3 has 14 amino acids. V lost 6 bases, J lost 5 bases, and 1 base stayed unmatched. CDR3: CAISGTSGDNEQFF. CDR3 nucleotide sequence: TGTGCCATCAGCGGGACTAGCGGGGACAATGAGCAGTTCTTC.

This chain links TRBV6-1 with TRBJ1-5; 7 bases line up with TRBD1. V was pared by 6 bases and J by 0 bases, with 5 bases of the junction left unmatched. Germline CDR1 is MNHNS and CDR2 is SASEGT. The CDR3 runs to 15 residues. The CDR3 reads CASRPGTVSNQPQHF. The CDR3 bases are TGTGCCAGCAGGCCTGGGACAGTTAGCAATCAGCCCCAGCATTTT.

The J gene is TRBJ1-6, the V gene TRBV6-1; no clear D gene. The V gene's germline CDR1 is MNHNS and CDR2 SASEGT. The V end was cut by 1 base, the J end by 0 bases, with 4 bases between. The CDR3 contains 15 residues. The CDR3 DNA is TGTGCCAGCAGTGAAGAGAGCTCCTATAATTCACCCCTCCACTTT. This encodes CASSEESSYNSPLHF.

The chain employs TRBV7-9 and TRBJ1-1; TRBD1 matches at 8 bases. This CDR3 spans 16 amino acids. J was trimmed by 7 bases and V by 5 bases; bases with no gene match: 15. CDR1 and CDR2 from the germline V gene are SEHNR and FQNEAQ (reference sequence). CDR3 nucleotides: TGTGCCAGCAGCCTCCGGACAGGGTTGGGGGTCAATGAAGCTTTCTTT. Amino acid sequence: CASSLRTGLGVNEAFF.

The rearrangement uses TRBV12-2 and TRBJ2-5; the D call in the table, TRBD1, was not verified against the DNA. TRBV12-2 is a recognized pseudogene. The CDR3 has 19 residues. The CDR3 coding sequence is TGTGCAAGTCGCTCAGTACGCGCAGTACAGGGGGGATTCCAAGAGACCCAGTACTTC. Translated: CASRSVRAVQGGFQETQYF.

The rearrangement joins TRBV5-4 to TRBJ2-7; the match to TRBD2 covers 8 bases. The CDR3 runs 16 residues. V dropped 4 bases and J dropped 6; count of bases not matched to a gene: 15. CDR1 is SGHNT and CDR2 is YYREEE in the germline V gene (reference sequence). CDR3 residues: CASSRGLTGGLGEQYF. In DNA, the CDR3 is TGTGCCAGCAGCCGGGGACTGACGGGGGGGCTAGGCGAGCAGTACTTC.

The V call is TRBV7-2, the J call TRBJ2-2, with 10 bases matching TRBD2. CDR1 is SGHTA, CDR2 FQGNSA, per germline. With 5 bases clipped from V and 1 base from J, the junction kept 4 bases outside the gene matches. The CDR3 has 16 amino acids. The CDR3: CASSPRTSGNTGELFF. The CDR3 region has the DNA TGTGCCAGCAGCCCAAGGACTAGCGGGAACACCGGGGAGCTGTTTTTT.

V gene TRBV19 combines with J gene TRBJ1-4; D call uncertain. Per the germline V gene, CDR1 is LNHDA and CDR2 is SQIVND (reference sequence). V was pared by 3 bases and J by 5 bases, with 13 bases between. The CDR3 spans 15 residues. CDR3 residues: CASSIGSDLNEKLFF. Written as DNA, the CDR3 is TGTGCCAGTAGTATCGGTTCAGACTTAAATGAAAAACTGTTTTTT. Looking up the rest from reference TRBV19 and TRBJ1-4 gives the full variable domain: DGGITQSPKYLFRKEGQNVTLSCEQNLNHDAMYWYRQDPGQGLRLIYYSQIVNDFQKGDIAEGYSVSREKKESFPLTVTSAQKNPTAFYLCASSIGSDLNEKLFFGSGTQLSVL.

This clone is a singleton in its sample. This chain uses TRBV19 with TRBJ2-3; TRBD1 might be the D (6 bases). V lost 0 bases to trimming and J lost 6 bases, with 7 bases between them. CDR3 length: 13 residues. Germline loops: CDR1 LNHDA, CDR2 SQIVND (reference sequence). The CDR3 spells CASSIETGDTQYF. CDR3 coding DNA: TGTGCCAGTAGTATAGAAACAGGGGATACGCAGTATTTT.

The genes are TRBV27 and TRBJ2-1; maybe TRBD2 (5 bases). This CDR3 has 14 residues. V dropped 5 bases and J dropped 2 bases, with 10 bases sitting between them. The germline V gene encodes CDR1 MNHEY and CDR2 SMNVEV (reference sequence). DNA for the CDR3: TGTGCCAGCAGTCCAACGGGGACCTACAATGAGCAGTTCTTC. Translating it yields CASSPTGTYNEQFF.

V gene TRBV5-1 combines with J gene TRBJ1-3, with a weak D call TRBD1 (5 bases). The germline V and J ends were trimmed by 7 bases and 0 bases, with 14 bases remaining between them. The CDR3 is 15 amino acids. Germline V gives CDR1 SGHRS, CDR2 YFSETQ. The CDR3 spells CASGDSFSSGNTIYF. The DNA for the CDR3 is TGCGCCAGCGGTGACAGTTTCTCCTCTGGAAACACCATATATTTT.

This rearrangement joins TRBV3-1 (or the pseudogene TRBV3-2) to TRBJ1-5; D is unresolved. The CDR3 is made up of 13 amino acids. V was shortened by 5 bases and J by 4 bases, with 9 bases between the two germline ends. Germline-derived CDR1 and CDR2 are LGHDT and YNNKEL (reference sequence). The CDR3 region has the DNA TGTGCCAGCAGCTTAGCACGAAATCAGCCCCAGCATTTT. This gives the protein CASSLARNQPQHF.

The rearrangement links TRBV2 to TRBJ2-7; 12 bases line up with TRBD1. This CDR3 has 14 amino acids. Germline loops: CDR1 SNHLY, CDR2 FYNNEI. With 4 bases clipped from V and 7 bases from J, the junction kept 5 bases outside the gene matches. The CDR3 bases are TGTGCCAGCAGTGCGTGGGACAGGGGGCGGGAGCAGTACTTC. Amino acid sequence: CASSAWDRGREQYF.

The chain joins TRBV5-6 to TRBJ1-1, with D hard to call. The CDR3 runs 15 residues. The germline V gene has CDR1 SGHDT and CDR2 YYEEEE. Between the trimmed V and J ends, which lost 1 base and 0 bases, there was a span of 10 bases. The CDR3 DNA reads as TGTGCCAGCAGCTTGCGCGCTAAAATGAACACTGAAGCTTTCTTT. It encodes CASSLRAKMNTEAFF. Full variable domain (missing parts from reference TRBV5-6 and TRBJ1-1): DAGVTQSPTHLIKTRGQQVTLRCSPKSGHDTVSWYQQALGQGPQFIFQYYEEEERQRGNFPDRFSGHQFPNYSSELNVNALLLGDSALYLCASSLRAKMNTEAFFGQGTRLTVV.

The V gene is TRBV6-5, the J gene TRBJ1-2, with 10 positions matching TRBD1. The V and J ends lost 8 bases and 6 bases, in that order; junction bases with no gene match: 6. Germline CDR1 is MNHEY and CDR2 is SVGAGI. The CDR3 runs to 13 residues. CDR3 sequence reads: CASGDRGTDGYTF. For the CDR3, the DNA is TGTGCCAGCGGGGACAGGGGAACGGATGGCTACACCTTC.

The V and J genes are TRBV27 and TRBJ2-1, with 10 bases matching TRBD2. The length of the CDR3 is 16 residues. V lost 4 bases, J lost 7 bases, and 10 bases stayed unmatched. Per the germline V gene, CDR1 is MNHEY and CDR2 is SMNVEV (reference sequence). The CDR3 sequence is CASSSPPSGGGNEQFF. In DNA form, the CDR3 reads TGTGCCAGCAGTTCCCCACCTAGCGGGGGTGGGAATGAGCAGTTCTTC.

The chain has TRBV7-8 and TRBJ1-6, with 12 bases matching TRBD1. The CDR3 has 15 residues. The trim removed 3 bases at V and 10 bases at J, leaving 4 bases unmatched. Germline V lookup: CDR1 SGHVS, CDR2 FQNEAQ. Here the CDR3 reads CASSLGTGGESPLHF. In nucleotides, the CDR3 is TGTGCCAGCAGCTTGGGGACAGGGGGCGAGTCACCCCTCCACTTT.

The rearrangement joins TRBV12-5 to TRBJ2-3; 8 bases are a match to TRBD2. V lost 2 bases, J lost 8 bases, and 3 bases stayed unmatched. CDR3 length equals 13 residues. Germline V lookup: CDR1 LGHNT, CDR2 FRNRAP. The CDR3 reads CASGLLRGGTQYF. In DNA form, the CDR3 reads TGTGCTAGTGGTTTGTTACGGGGGGGTACGCAGTATTTT.

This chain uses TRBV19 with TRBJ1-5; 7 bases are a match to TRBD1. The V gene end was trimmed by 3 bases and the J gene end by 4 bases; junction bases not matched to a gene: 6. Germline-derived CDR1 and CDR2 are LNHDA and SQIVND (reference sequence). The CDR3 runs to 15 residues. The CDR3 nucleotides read TGTGCCAGTAGTATTGGGGGGACAGCGAATCAGCCCCAGCATTTT. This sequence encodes CASSIGGTANQPQHF. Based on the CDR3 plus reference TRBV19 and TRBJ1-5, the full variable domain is DGGITQSPKYLFRKEGQNVTLSCEQNLNHDAMYWYRQDPGQGLRLIYYSQIVNDFQKGDIAEGYSVSREKKESFPLTVTSAQKNPTAFYLCASSIGGTANQPQHFGDGTRLSIL.

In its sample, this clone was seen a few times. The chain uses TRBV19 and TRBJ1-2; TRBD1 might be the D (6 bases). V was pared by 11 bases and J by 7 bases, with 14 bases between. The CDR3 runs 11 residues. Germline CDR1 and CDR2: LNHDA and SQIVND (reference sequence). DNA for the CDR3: TGTGCCTCCGGGGGGGGGCTTGGCTACACCTTC. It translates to CASGGGLGYTF.

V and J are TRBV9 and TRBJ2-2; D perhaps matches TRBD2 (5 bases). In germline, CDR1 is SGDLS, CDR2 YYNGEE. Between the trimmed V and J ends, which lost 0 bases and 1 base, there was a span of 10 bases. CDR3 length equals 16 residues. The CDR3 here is CASSVGAGWNTGELFF. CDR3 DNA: TGTGCCAGCAGCGTAGGTGCGGGTTGGAACACCGGGGAGCTGTTTTTT. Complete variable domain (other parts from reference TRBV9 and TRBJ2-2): DSGVTQTPKHLITATGQRVTLRCSPRSGDLSVYWYQQSLDQGLQFLIQYYNGEERAKGNILERFSAQQFPDLHSELNLSSLELGDSALYFCASSVGAGWNTGELFFGEGSRLTVL.

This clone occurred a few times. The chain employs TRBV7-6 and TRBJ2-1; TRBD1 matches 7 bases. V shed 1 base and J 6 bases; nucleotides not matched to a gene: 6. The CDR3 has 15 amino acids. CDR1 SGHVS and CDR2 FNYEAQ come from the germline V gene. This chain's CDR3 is CASSLDTAGGNEQFF. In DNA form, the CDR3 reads TGTGCCAGCAGCTTAGATACGGCAGGGGGCAATGAGCAGTTCTTC.